This entry describes one T cell receptor (beta chain). Antigen specificity is unknown. The data were obtained in a study of cytomegalovirus exposure and HLA in healthy donors. V was pared by 5 bases and J by 6 bases, with 5 bases of the junction left unmatched. Germline V lookup: CDR1 SNHLY, CDR2 FYNNEI. There are 14 residues in the CDR3. Study-wide results and limits: Upon later analysis, HLA-associated TCR beta chains proved more clonally expanded than other, equally common chains.

PCR primers comprised 60 Vbeta and 13 Jbeta primers. The repertoire was sequenced with immunoSEQ multiplex PCR; TCRdb's copy has only in-frame clones and lacks some. The sample records 130,000 or so clones, roughly 79% being singletons. The sample consisted of PBMCs. The chain joins TRBV2 to TRBJ1-5, with 9 bases matching TRBD1. This TCR was recovered from a woman aged 18-35 years in good health and CMV-seronegative. CDR3 region: CASSMDRGGQPQHF. The CDR3 DNA reads TGTGCCAGCAGTATGGACAGGGGAGGTCAGCCCCAGCATTTT.